This T cell receptor beta chain stems from a study of beta chain features in type 1 diabetes. With 4 bases clipped from V and 6 bases from J, the junction kept 7 bases outside the gene matches. The CDR3 extends over 14 amino acids. The V gene's germline CDR1 is SGHDT and CDR2 YYEEEE. Whole-study findings and limits: Type 1 diabetes patients had TCRB CDR3s that were shorter (moderately but significantly so) in all four CD4+ subsets.

This clone was recorded a few times. The antigen is undetermined. Of the isolated RNA, all was reverse transcribed, and so the sequenced material was expressed TCRB transcripts. Libraries were prepared by immunoSEQ multiplex PCR; TCRdb keeps only in-frame clonotypes and omits some of them. Of around 240,000 clones in the sample, 16% were seen once. The receptor was derived from a man aged 25-45 years with type 1 diabetes. The source material was naive CD4+ T cells from blood. The chain carries TRBV5-6 and TRBJ2-3; 8 bases agree with TRBD1. The CDR3 DNA reads as TGTGCCAGCAGCAAGGACAGGGTTAGCGATACGCAGTATTTT. It encodes CASSKDRVSDTQYF.